This entry features one T cell receptor beta chain sequence. This sample stems from a study of T cell changes during pregnancy in multiple sclerosis. Repertoires were generated with immunoSEQ multiplex PCR, while TCRdb's copy carries only in-frame clones and drops some. The sample lists around 84,000 clones, approximately 95% occurring once. Looked up from germline, CDR1 is MNHEY and CDR2 is SVGAGI. V lost 0 bases to trimming and J lost 0 bases, with 12 bases between them. This CDR3 contains 16 residues. The V call is TRBV6-5, the J call TRBJ2-7; weak D call: TRBD1 (7 bases). Sample: peripheral blood, taken in the second trimester of pregnancy. The sequence was obtained from a female donor in good health, enrolled as a control in a pregnancy study. This chain's CDR3 is CASSYSSGGGSYEQYF. CDR3 coding DNA: TGTGCCAGCAGTTACTCGTCAGGGGGAGGCTCCTACGAGCAGTACTTC.